Sequencing of this T cell receptor (beta chain) was carried out in a study of regulatory T cells in long-lasting Graves disease. Study in general: Positivity for TSH receptor antibodies plus over 5 years of antithyroid drugs meant persistent Graves' disease. Whole-study results and caveats: TRBV28, TRBJ1-2 and TRBJ2-5 were favored in persistent disease. TCR diversity was lower in persistent Graves' patients than in newly diagnosed ones.

Specified time point: persistent/refractory GD, antithyroid drugs over 5 years with positive TRAb. Construction of the TCR library relied on RNA isolated from PBMCs. American Thyroid Association guidelines defined Graves' disease diagnosis. This CDR3 is built from 14 residues. CDR1 PRHDT and CDR2 FYEKMQ come from the germline V gene (reference sequence). V was cut by 4 bases and J by 4 bases, with 10 bases left in between. About this clonotype: As yet, its antigen is unknown.

Investigators prepared the TCR beta libraries by applying iRepertoire HTBI primers and Arm-PCR of CDR3 regions. TCRdb fed the multiplex PCR reads into MiXCR, producing one record per CDR3 protein. The data hold more than 650,000 distinct CDR3 sequences, with 30% observed a single time. This specimen was peripheral blood mononuclear cells (PBMCs), taken when the disease was refractory, from a patient treated with antithyroid drugs. The receptor was isolated from a female donor with Graves disease. This chain links TRBV13 with TRBJ2-2; weak D call: TRBD1 (5 bases). The CDR3 DNA follows: TGTGCCAGCAGCTCTCAGGGATTCACCGGGGAGCTGTTTTTT. This encodes CASSSQGFTGELFF.